The 32 T cell receptor beta chains listed next were all sequenced from one sample in a study of beta chain features in type 1 diabetes. Investigators reverse transcribed all isolated RNA, so they sequenced expressed TCRB transcripts. Sequencing used immunoSEQ multiplex PCR; TCRdb keeps in-frame clones, though not all of them. Of about 260,000 clones in the sample, around 68% were seen once. Material for sequencing was naive CD4+ T cells from blood. The receptors stem from a man aged 25-45 years in good health.

On this clone itself: The same CDR3 arises from other DNA sequences in this sample as well. The chain combines TRBV30 with TRBJ1-1; no clear D. This CDR3 has 13 amino acids. In germline, CDR1 is GTSNPN, CDR2 SVGIG (reference sequence). The germline V and J ends were trimmed by 0 bases and 1 base, with 6 bases remaining between them. The CDR3 spells CAWSVRENTEAFF. CDR3 coding DNA: TGTGCCTGGAGTGTACGAGAGAACACTGAAGCTTTCTTT.

This clone was seen only a few times. The chain has TRBV29-1 and TRBJ2-5, with no clear D. CDR1 and CDR2 from the germline V gene are SQVTM and ANQGSEA. The CDR3 spans 9 residues. V was shortened by 7 bases and J by 5 bases, with 5 bases between the two germline ends. DNA of the CDR3: TGCAGCGGAAAGGAGACCCAGTACTTC. Translating gives CSGKETQYF.

The chain links TRBV29-1 to TRBJ2-3, with no clear D. The length of the CDR3 is 13 residues. Germline V gene data show CDR1 as SQVTM and CDR2 as ANQGSEA. Between the trimmed V and J ends, which lost 6 bases and 1 base, there was a span of 11 bases. This chain's CDR3 is CSVAPQGTDTQYF. CDR3 DNA sequence: TGCAGCGTGGCCCCCCAGGGCACAGATACGCAGTATTTT.

The chain combines TRBV15 with TRBJ2-5, with a possible D match to TRBD2 (6 bases). The CDR3 runs 16 residues. CDR1 is LNHNV, CDR2 YYDKDF, per germline (reference sequence). Trimming shortened V by 6 bases and J by 1 base, and 18 bases separated the two germline ends. The CDR3 region is CATRLGGAGIQETQYF. In DNA form, the CDR3 reads TGTGCCACCAGGTTGGGGGGAGCGGGTATCCAAGAGACCCAGTACTTC. Variable domain in full (rest from reference TRBV15 and TRBJ2-5): DAMVIQNPRYQVTQFGKPVTLSCSQTLNHNVMYWYQQKSSQAPKLLFHYYDKDFNNEADTPDNFQSRRPNTSFCFLDIRSPGLGDTAMYLCATRLGGAGIQETQYFGPGTRLLVL.

The chain couples TRBV7-9 to TRBJ1-1; no firm D call. Germline CDR1 SEHNR, CDR2 FQNEAQ (reference sequence). The CDR3 is 13 residues long. V lost 1 base and J 0 bases, leaving 3 bases between the germline ends. In nucleotides, the CDR3 is TGTGCCAGCAGCTTAGTTCTGAACACTGAAGCTTTCTTT. This encodes CASSLVLNTEAFF.

This rearrangement joins TRBV2 to TRBJ2-7; 8 nucleotides line up with TRBD1. The length of the CDR3 is 15 residues. Trimming took 1 base from V and 3 from J; bases not matched to a gene: 5. CDR1 is SNHLY, CDR2 FYNNEI, per germline. CDR3 residues: CASSEVGTGDYEQYF. The CDR3 coding sequence is TGTGCCAGCAGTGAAGTAGGGACAGGAGACTACGAGCAGTACTTC.

In the case of this clone: This CDR3 is also generated by other DNA sequences in the sample. The chain recombines TRBV30 with TRBJ2-3; no firm D call. V was trimmed by 0 bases and J by 6 bases, leaving 7 bases between them. The CDR3 has 12 residues. CDR1 GTSNPN and CDR2 SVGIG come from the germline V gene (reference sequence). The CDR3 here is CAWSVLADTQYF. The CDR3 DNA sequence: TGTGCCTGGAGTGTCCTGGCGGATACGCAGTATTTT. The full variable domain, completed using reference TRBV30 and TRBJ2-3, is SQTIHQWPATLVQPVGSPLSLECTVEGTSNPNLYWYRQAAGRGLQLLFYSVGIGQISSEVPQNLSASRPQDRQFILSSKKLLLSDSGFYLCAWSVLADTQYFGPGTRLTVL.

The gene calls are TRBV29-1 and TRBJ2-7, with D perhaps TRBD1 or TRBD2 (6 bases each). The CDR3 has 13 residues. Trimming pared 4 bases from V and 1 base from J, leaving 11 bases between. CDR1 is SQVTM and CDR2 is ANQGSEA in the germline V gene. The CDR3 is CSVVGGPSYEQYF. CDR3 DNA: TGCAGCGTTGTTGGGGGGCCGTCCTACGAGCAGTACTTC.

This clone was observed a few times. At one end, the junction sequence differs from germline, possibly due to a read error. The rearrangement links TRBV29-1 to TRBJ1-2; maybe TRBD1 (6 bases). The CDR3 runs to 9 residues. CDR1 and CDR2 from the germline V gene are SQVTM and ANQGSEA. The CDR3, as DNA: TGCAGCGTTGATCAGGGGCCAATCTTC. Protein sequence: CSVDQGPIF.

The chain is built from TRBV4-3 and TRBJ2-2; 10 bases align to TRBD2. The CDR3 extends over 17 amino acids. The germline V gene encodes CDR1 LGHNA and CDR2 YSLEER. J was trimmed by 1 base and V by 2 bases; bases with no gene match: 4. The CDR3 sequence: CASSQPRTSGNTGELFF. CDR3 DNA sequence: TGCGCCAGCAGCCAACCGAGGACTAGCGGGAACACCGGGGAGCTGTTTTTT.

The chain joins TRBV7-9 to TRBJ1-2; 7 bases agree with TRBD1. V trimming: 1 base; J trimming: 8 bases; junction bases outside the gene matches: 4. The length of the CDR3 is 13 residues. Germline-derived CDR1 and CDR2 are SEHNR and FQNEAQ (reference sequence). CDR3 sequence: CASSLGQGKGYTF. The CDR3 DNA follows: TGTGCCAGCAGCTTAGGACAGGGCAAAGGCTACACCTTC.

CDR3 in amino acids: CASSLRGSKNIQYF. In nucleotides, the CDR3 is TGTGCCAGCAGTCTCAGGGGGTCCAAAAACATTCAGTACTTC. V and J are TRBV28 and TRBJ2-4; 7 nucleotides align to TRBD1. The V segment lost 5 bases and the J segment 2 bases; nucleotides outside the gene matches: 3. This CDR3 spans 14 amino acids. Germline-derived CDR1 and CDR2 are MDHEN and SYDVKM.

V gene TRBV30 combines with J gene TRBJ1-1, with D hard to call. This CDR3 is built from 14 residues. The V end lost 0 bases, the J end lost 0 bases, and 8 bases lay between the germline ends. Germline CDR1 reads GTSNPN; CDR2 reads SVGIG (reference sequence). The CDR3 sequence: CAWSVVRLNTEAFF. The CDR3 DNA follows: TGTGCCTGGAGTGTAGTCCGATTGAACACTGAAGCTTTCTTT.

There are a few counts of this clone. J is TRBJ2-1 and V is TRBV7-9; D unresolved. The CDR3 totals 12 residues. V lost 0 bases and J 9 bases, leaving 6 bases between the germline ends. Germline assignment: CDR1 SEHNR and CDR2 FQNEAQ (reference sequence). This CDR3 is CASSLAGSEQFF. The CDR3 coding sequence is TGTGCCAGCAGCTTAGCAGGAAGTGAGCAGTTCTTC.

The chain links TRBV5-4 to TRBJ1-2; the D gene is possibly TRBD1 (6 bases). This CDR3 is 14 amino acids long. From germline, CDR1 is SGHNT and CDR2 YYREEE (reference sequence). Trimming took 0 bases from V and 8 from J, leaving 14 bases between them. The CDR3 nucleotides are TGTGCCAGCAGCTTGGAACAGGGTTTGTCCGGCTACACCTTC. Protein: CASSLEQGLSGYTF.

This clone was counted a few times. The rearrangement joins TRBV10-3 to TRBJ2-3; D may be TRBD2 (6 bases). Deletions cut 3 bases from V and 4 bases from J, with 14 bases between. Germline CDR1 reads ENHRY; CDR2 reads SYGVKD. The CDR3 length is 15 residues. For the CDR3, the DNA is TGTGCCATCAGTGAAGGAGGCCCGGGGGCAGATACGCAGTATTTT. Translated: CAISEGGPGADTQYF.

The chain has TRBV30 and TRBJ1-2; D is ambiguous. Germline lookup yields CDR1 GTSNPN and CDR2 SVGIG (reference sequence). V lost 0 bases to trimming and J lost 3 bases, with 11 bases between them. The CDR3 totals 14 residues. The chain's CDR3 is CAWSVTRWDYGYTF. The CDR3 DNA reads as TGTGCCTGGAGTGTAACCAGATGGGACTATGGCTACACCTTC. Filled out from reference TRBV30 and TRBJ1-2, the complete variable domain reads SQTIHQWPATLVQPVGSPLSLECTVEGTSNPNLYWYRQAAGRGLQLLFYSVGIGQISSEVPQNLSASRPQDRQFILSSKKLLLSDSGFYLCAWSVTRWDYGYTFGSGTRLTVV.

The J gene is TRBJ2-3, the V gene TRBV9; tentatively, D is TRBD2 (6 bases). CDR1 and CDR2 from the germline V gene are SGDLS and YYNGEE. Trimming took 4 bases from V and 6 from J, leaving 18 bases between them. CDR3 length equals 15 residues. The CDR3 reads CASSPEGLALDTQYF. Written as DNA, the CDR3 is TGTGCCAGCAGCCCGGAGGGTCTAGCGTTGGATACGCAGTATTTT.

This sequence joins TRBV30 and TRBJ2-3, with D perhaps assigned TRBD1 or TRBD2 (5 bases each). V was trimmed by 4 bases and J by 11 bases, leaving 16 bases between them. Germline lookup yields CDR1 GTSNPN and CDR2 SVGIG (reference sequence). The CDR3 covers 12 residues. This CDR3 is CAWISGTSGQYF. Here the CDR3 DNA reads TGTGCCTGGATATCCGGGACCTCGGGGCAGTATTTT.

The chain employs TRBV7-9 and TRBJ2-7; 8 nucleotides align to TRBD2. The germline V gene has CDR1 SEHNR and CDR2 FQNEAQ (reference sequence). This CDR3 is 18 amino acids long. V was clipped by 5 bases and J by 3 bases; unmatched bases: 18. CDR3 amino acids: CASSGGLGNSGSGYEQYF. The CDR3, as DNA: TGTGCCAGCAGCGGCGGCTTGGGGAACAGCGGGAGTGGCTACGAGCAGTACTTC.

The chain employs TRBV29-1 and TRBJ2-1, with 14 bases fitting TRBD2. Germline V gene lookup returns CDR1 SQVTM and CDR2 ANQGSEA. CDR3 length: 17 amino acids. The V segment lost 1 base and the J segment 3 bases; nucleotides outside the gene matches: 5. DNA for the CDR3: TGCAGCGTTGAAGGTCCTGGGACTAGCGGGAGCTACAATGAGCAGTTCTTC. The encoded protein is CSVEGPGTSGSYNEQFF.

This clone has only a few counts. This sequence joins TRBV30 and TRBJ1-2; TRBD1 might be the D (5 bases). V was cut by 5 bases and J by 4 bases, with 8 bases left in between. CDR3 size: 11 residues. Germline CDR1 GTSNPN, CDR2 SVGIG (reference sequence). The CDR3 region is CAWGHPYGYTF. The CDR3 DNA sequence: TGTGCCTGGGGACACCCCTATGGCTACACCTTC.

The CDR3 protein is CASSGSSTYNEQFF. The DNA of the CDR3 is TGTGCCAGCAGTGGGTCCAGCACCTACAATGAGCAGTTCTTC. This chain uses TRBV9 with TRBJ2-1, with unresolved D. Trimming shortened V by 5 bases and J by 2 bases, and 11 bases separated the two germline ends. Germline loops: CDR1 SGDLS, CDR2 YYNGEE. The CDR3 is 14 amino acids.

This clone is a singleton in its sample. CDR3 protein: CAWSAGQPGTDTQYF. CDR3 sequence (DNA): TGTGCCTGGAGTGCCGGACAGCCAGGAACAGATACGCAGTATTTT. The chain carries TRBV30 and TRBJ2-3; TRBD1 is a possible D gene (6 bases). Germline lookup yields CDR1 GTSNPN and CDR2 SVGIG (reference sequence). The V end was cut by 1 base, the J end by 3 bases, with 14 bases between. The CDR3 totals 15 residues.

The chain joins TRBV7-2 to TRBJ2-1, with 7 bases aligning to TRBD2. The V and J ends lost 1 base and 5 bases, in that order; junction bases with no gene match: 5. The CDR3 extends over 15 amino acids. Germline V gene sequence: CDR1 SGHTA, CDR2 FQGNSA. The CDR3 region has the DNA TGTGCCAGCAGCTTAGGGCTAGCGGTTAACAATGAGCAGTTCTTC. Encoded protein: CASSLGLAVNNEQFF.

This clone was counted a single time. The gene calls are TRBV29-1 and TRBJ1-1; the D is unclear. Germline CDR1 SQVTM, CDR2 ANQGSEA. This CDR3 is 13 amino acids long. Deletions cut 4 bases from V and 4 bases from J, with 13 bases between. The DNA of the CDR3 is TGCAGCGTTGTGGGGATTTTGAGCACTGAAGCTTTCTTT. Protein: CSVVGILSTEAFF.

V and J are TRBV29-1 and TRBJ2-3; 7 positions agree with TRBD1. V shed 7 bases, J shed 2 bases, and the junction held 6 bases outside the gene matches. The CDR3 consists of 13 residues. Germline V gene sequence: CDR1 SQVTM, CDR2 ANQGSEA. This CDR3 reads CSAPGQNTDTQYF. In DNA, the CDR3 is TGCAGCGCCCCGGGACAGAACACAGATACGCAGTATTTT.

This chain links TRBV12-5 with TRBJ2-3; D remains unclear. V was pared by 7 bases and J by 6 bases, with 5 bases between. CDR1 and CDR2 from the germline V gene are LGHNT and FRNRAP. There are 10 residues in the CDR3. The CDR3: CASDRDTQYF. CDR3 sequence (DNA): TGTGCTAGTGATCGGGATACGCAGTATTTT.

CDR3 nucleotides: TGTGCCAGCAGCCCGGGACATCTGAATGAGCAGTTCTTC. Protein: CASSPGHLNEQFF. The chain couples TRBV7-9 to TRBJ2-1; tentative D call: TRBD1 (6 bases). Germline CDR1 reads SEHNR; CDR2 reads FQNEAQ (reference sequence). The V gene lost 5 bases and the J gene lost 7 bases, with 12 bases spanning the gap. The CDR3 extends over 13 amino acids.

In this sample, this clone turned up once. J is TRBJ2-3 and V is TRBV2; D not certain. Per germline, CDR1 SNHLY and CDR2 FYNNEI. This CDR3 has 14 residues. Between the trimmed V and J ends, which lost 0 bases and 0 bases, there was a span of 4 bases. CDR3 region: CASSEAPSTDTQYF. The CDR3 DNA reads TGTGCCAGCAGTGAAGCCCCTAGCACAGATACGCAGTATTTT.

This chain joins TRBV7-2 and TRBJ2-1; the match to TRBD2 covers 11 bases. This CDR3 has 15 residues. Trimming took 4 bases from V and 7 from J; bases not matched to a gene: 6. Germline CDR1 is SGHTA and CDR2 is FQGNSA. CDR3 sequence reads: CASSSTRLAGNEQFF. CDR3 nucleotide sequence: TGTGCCAGCAGCTCCACACGACTAGCGGGGAATGAGCAGTTCTTC.

The chain has TRBV7-9 and TRBJ1-1; D is perhaps TRBD1 (5 bases). The CDR3 extends over 15 amino acids. Trimming shortened V by 5 bases and J by 1 base, and 14 bases separated the two germline ends. Germline loops: CDR1 SEHNR, CDR2 FQNEAQ (reference sequence). CDR3 in amino acids: CASSPARQPNTEAFF. CDR3 nucleotide sequence: TGTGCCAGCAGCCCGGCGAGACAGCCGAACACTGAAGCTTTCTTT. Full variable domain (remainder filled in from reference TRBV7-9 and TRBJ1-1): DTGVSQNPRHKITKRGQNVTFRCDPISEHNRLYWYRQTLGQGPEFLTYFQNEAQLEKSRLLSDRFSAERPKGSFSTLEIQRTEQGDSAMYLCASSPARQPNTEAFFGQGTRLTVV.